The clone carrying this T cell receptor (beta chain) has only a few counts. Its antigen is unidentified. Between the trimmed V and J ends, which lost 5 bases and 1 base, there was a span of 12 bases. The CDR3 is 15 amino acids. Germline-derived CDR1 and CDR2 are SGHRS and YFSETQ. The library tagged each cDNA molecule with unique molecular identifiers. Via MiXCR, TCRdb re-called the RACE reads, giving one row per CDR3 protein. The data show some 150,000 distinct CDR3 sequences, roughly 12% seen once. This sample was taken from a study of human T cells and chemical hapten exposure. Time point in this sample: patch test 2, 6 weeks after DPC sensitization. This sample's treatment: therapeutic diphenylcyclopropenone sensitization with weekly scalp DPC. Alopecia patients between 18 and 70 years old and suitable for DPC were used as donors. Study-level results: Since the donors had alopecia, their immune response may not be the same as that of healthy people.

The specimen comprised whole blood, sampled in connection with sensitization to the hapten diphenylcyclopropenone (DPC). The chain links TRBV5-1 to TRBJ2-2, with D tentatively TRBD1 (5 bases). This receptor was taken from a woman aged 50 to 65 with alopecia areata. Some clones in this sample may be carry-over from other donors' samples. CDR3 DNA sequence: TGCGCCAGCAGGCAGTCAACAGGGAACACCGGGGAGCTGTTTTTT. It translates to CASRQSTGNTGELFF.